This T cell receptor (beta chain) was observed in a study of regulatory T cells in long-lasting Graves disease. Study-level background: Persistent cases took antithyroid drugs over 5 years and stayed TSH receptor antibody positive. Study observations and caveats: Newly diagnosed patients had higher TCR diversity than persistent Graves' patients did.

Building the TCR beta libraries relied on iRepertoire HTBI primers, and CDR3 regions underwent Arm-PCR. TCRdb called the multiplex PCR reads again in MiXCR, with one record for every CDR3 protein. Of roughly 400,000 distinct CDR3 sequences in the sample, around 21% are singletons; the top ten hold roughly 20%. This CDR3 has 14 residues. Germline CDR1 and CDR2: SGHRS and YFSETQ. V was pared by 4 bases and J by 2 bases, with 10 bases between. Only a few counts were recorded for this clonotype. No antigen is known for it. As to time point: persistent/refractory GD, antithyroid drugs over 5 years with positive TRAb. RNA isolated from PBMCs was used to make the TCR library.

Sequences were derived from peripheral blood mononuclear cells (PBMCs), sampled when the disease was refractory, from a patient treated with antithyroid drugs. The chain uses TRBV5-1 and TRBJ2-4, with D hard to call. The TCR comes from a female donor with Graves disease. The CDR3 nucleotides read TGCGCCAGCAGCCCCGGAGTAACCAAAAACATTCAGTACTTC. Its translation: CASSPGVTKNIQYF. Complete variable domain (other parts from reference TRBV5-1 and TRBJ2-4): KAGVTQTPRYLIKTRGQQVTLSCSPISGHRSVSWYQQTPGQGLQFLFEYFSETQRNKGNFPGRFSGRQFSNSRSEMNVSTLELGDSALYLCASSPGVTKNIQYFGAGTRLSVL.